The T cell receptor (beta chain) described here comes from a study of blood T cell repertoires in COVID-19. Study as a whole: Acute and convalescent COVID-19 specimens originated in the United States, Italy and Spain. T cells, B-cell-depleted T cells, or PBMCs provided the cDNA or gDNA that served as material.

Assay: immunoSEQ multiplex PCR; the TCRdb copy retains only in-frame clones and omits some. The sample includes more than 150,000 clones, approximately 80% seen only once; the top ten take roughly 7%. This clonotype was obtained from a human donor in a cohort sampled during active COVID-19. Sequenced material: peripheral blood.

In DNA, the CDR3 is TGTGCCAGCAGTTACGGCGGGGGACTCTATGGCTACACCTTC. Translation: CASSYGGGLYGYTF. This chain links TRBV6-5 with TRBJ1-2, with D possibly matching TRBD1 (5 bases). The V and J ends lost 2 bases and 4 bases respectively, with 11 bases between them. Per the germline V gene, CDR1 is MNHEY and CDR2 is SVGAGI. The CDR3 is 14 residues long.